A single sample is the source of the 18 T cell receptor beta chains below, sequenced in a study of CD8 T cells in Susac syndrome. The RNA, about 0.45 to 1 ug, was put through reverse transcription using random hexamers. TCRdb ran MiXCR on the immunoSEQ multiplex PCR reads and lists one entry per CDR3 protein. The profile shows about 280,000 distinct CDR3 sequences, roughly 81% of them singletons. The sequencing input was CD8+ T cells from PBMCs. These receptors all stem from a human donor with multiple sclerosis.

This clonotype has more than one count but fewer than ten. CDR3 residues: CASSLRQAPYEQYF. CDR3 DNA sequence: TGTGCCAGCAGCTTGCGACAGGCCCCCTACGAGCAGTACTTC. This chain connects TRBV5-4 to TRBJ2-7; a possible D gene is TRBD1 (6 bases). Deletions cut 1 base from V and 2 bases from J, with 10 bases between. Germline assignment: CDR1 SGHNT and CDR2 YYREEE (reference sequence). The CDR3 contains 14 residues.

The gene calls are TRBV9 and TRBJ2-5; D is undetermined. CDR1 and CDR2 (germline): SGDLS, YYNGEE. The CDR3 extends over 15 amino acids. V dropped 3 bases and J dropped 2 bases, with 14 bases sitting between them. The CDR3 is CASSAEAATQETQYF. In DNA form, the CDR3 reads TGTGCCAGCAGCGCCGAGGCGGCTACTCAAGAGACCCAGTACTTC.

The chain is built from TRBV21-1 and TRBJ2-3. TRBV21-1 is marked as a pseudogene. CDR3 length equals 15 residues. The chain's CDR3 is CASSKIRACTDTQYF. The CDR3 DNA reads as TGTGCCAGCAGCAAAATACGAGCGTGCACAGATACGCAGTATTTT.

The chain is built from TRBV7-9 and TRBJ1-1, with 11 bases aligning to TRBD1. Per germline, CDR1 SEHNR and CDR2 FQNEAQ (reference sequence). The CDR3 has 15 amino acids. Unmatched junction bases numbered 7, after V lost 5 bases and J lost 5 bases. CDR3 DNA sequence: TGTGCCAGCAGCCCCCGGACAGGGGGCACGACTGAAGCTTTCTTT. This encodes CASSPRTGGTTEAFF.

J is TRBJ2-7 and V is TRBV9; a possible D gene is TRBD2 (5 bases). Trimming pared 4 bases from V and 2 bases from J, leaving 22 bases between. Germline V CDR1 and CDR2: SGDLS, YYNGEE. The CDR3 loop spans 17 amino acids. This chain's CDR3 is CASSTYSGIGRAYEQYF. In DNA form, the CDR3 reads TGTGCCAGCAGCACATATTCCGGGATCGGCAGAGCCTACGAGCAGTACTTC.

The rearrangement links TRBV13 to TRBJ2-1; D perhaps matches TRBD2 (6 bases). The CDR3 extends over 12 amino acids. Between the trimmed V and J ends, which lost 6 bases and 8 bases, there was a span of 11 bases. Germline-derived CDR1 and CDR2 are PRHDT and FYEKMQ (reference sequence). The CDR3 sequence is CASREGRDEQFF. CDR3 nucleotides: TGTGCCAGCAGGGAGGGCCGCGATGAGCAGTTCTTC.

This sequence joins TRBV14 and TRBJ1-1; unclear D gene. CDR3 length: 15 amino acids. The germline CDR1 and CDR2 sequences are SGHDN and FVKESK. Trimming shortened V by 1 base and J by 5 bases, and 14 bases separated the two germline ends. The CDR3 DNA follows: TGTGCCAGCAGCCAAGTAAGCCGCGGAAGGACTGAAGCTTTCTTT. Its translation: CASSQVSRGRTEAFF.

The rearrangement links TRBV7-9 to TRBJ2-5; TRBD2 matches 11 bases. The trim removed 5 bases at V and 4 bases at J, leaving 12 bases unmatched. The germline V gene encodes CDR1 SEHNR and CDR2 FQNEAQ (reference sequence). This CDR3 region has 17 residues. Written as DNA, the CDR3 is TGTGCCAGCAGCCGCGATACTAGCGGGAGAAATAGAGAGACCCAGTACTTC. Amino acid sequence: CASSRDTSGRNRETQYF.

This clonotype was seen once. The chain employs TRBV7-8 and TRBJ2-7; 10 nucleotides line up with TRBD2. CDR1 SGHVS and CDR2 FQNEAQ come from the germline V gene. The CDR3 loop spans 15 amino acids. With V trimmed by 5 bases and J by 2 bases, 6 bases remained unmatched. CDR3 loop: CASSRGLAETYEQYF. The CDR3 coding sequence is TGTGCCAGCAGCCGTGGACTAGCGGAGACCTACGAGCAGTACTTC.

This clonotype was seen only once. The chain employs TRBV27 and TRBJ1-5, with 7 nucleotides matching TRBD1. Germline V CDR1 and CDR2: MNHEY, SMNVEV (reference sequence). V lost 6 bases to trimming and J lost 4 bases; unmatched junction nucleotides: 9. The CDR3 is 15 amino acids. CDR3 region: CASSETGRRNQPQHF. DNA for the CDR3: TGTGCCAGCAGCGAGACAGGGAGGAGAAATCAGCCCCAGCATTTT.

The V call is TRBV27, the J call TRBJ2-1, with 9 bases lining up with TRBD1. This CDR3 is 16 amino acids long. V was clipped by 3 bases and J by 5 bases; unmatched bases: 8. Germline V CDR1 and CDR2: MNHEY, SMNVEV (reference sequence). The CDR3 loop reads CASSFFPGQGNNEQFF. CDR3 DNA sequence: TGTGCCAGCAGTTTTTTCCCGGGACAGGGAAACAATGAGCAGTTCTTC.

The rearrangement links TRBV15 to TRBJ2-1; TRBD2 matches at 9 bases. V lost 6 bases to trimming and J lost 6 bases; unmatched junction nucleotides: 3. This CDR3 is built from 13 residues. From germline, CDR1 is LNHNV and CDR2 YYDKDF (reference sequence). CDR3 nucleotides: TGTGCCACCAGTCTAGCGGGATCCAATGAGCAGTTCTTC. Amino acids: CATSLAGSNEQFF.

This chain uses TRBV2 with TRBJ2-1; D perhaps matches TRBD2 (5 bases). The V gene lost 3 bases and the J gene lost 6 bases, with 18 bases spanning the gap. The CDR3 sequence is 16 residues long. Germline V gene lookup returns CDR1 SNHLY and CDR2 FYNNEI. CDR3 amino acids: CASSDPAEYLGNEQFF. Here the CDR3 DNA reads TGTGCCAGCAGTGACCCAGCGGAATATTTGGGCAATGAGCAGTTCTTC.

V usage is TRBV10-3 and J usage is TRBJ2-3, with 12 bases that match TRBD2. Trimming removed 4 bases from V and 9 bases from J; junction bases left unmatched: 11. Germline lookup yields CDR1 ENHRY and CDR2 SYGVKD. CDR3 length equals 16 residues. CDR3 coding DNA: TGTGCCATCAGTGTGGAGACTAGCGGGAGTCGGGACACGCAGTATTTT. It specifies CAISVETSGSRDTQYF.

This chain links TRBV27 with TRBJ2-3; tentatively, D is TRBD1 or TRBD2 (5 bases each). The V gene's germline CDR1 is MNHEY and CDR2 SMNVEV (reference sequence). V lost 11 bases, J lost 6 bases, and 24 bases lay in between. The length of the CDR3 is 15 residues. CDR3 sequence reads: CAGLDQIQWGDTQYF. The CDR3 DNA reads TGTGCCGGCCTGGACCAAATTCAATGGGGGGATACGCAGTATTTT.

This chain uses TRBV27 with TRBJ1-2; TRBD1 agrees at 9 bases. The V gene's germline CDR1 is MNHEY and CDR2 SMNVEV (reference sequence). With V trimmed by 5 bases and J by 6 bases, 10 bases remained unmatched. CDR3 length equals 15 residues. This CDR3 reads CASSMIGGQGNGYTF. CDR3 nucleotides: TGTGCCAGCAGTATGATAGGGGGACAGGGTAATGGCTACACCTTC.

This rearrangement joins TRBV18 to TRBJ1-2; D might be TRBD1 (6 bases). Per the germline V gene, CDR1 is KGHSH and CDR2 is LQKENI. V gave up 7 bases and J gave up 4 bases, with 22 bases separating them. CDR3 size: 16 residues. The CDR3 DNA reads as TGTGCCAGCTGCCATTCCCGCAGGGGCTTGGTCTATGGCTACACCTTC. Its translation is CASCHSRRGLVYGYTF.

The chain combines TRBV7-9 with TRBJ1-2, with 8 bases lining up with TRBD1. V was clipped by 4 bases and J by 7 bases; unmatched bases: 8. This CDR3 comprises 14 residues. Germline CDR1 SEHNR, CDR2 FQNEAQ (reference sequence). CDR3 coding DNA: TGTGCCAGCAGCTCCGGGACAGGCCCCCGTGGCTACACCTTC. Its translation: CASSSGTGPRGYTF.